A single T cell receptor (beta chain) is shown here with its context. Its matching antigen is unknown. The V gene end was trimmed by 4 bases and the J gene end by 8 bases; junction bases not matched to a gene: 9. CDR3 length equals 16 residues. CDR1 PRHDT and CDR2 FYEKMQ come from the germline V gene (reference sequence). RNA was isolated and reverse transcribed to cDNA, the sequencing template. Assay used: immunoSEQ multiplex PCR; TCRdb lists only in-frame clones, some missing. The sample contains 170,000 or so clones, around 60% of which appear only once. The sample originates from a study of CD8+ T cells in alopecia areata. The sample's treatment: oral pan-JAK inhibitor, 5-10 mg twice daily. Starting from PBMCs, sorting isolated CD4+ and CD8+ T cells. Study-level results: Persistence of many expanded lesional clones was seen in scalp and blood during tofacitinib.

The sequencing here drew on CD8+ T cells sorted from blood, taken at week 24, from a patient treated with tofacitinib. This receptor was identified in a human donor with alopecia areata. This chain connects TRBV13 to TRBJ2-3; 13 bases line up with TRBD2. The CDR3 DNA sequence: TGTGCCAGCAGCTCCCCACGGACTAGCGGGGGAAGTACGCAGTATTTT. Its translation: CASSSPRTSGGSTQYF.